The clone carrying this TCR beta chain showed up just once. The antigen is unknown. The data belong to a study of CD8 T cells in Susac syndrome. The CDR3 length is 13 residues. Germline V gene lookup returns CDR1 DFQATT and CDR2 SNEGSKA (reference sequence). The germline V and J ends were trimmed by 1 base and 0 bases, with 7 bases remaining between them. A quantity of about 0.45 to 1 ug RNA underwent reverse transcription using random hexamers. The TCR beta CDR3 was amplified by immunoSEQ multiplex PCR across 54 Vbeta, 13 Jbeta. TCRdb fed the immunoSEQ multiplex PCR reads into MiXCR, producing one record per CDR3 protein. The sample includes about 290,000 distinct CDR3 sequences, around nine tenths of them seen just once. Findings and caveats of the study: The TCR sequencing and HLA analysis in the study involved a relatively small number of individuals, as the study acknowledged.

Input material: CD8+ T cells from PBMCs. The clonotype comes from a human donor with multiple sclerosis. The chain carries TRBV20-1 and TRBJ2-7, with D tentatively TRBD2 (5 bases). CDR3 sequence (DNA): TGCAGTGCTAGAGCGGGAACCTCCTACGAGCAGTACTTC. It encodes CSARAGTSYEQYF.